This T cell receptor beta chain was documented in a study of regulatory T cells in long-lasting Graves disease. Findings of the study overall: Public clonotype sharing was higher in persistent than newly diagnosed patients.

A few counts support this clonotype. What it binds is not known. Library construction for TCR beta used iRepertoire HTBI primers and Arm-PCR of CDR3 regions. TCRdb re-analysed the multiplex PCR reads in MiXCR, keeping a single row per CDR3 protein. The sample contains about 660,000 distinct CDR3 sequences, around 30% of which appear only once. Time point: persistent/refractory GD, antithyroid drugs over 5 years with positive TRAb. From RNA extracted from PBMCs, the TCR library was made. The receptor was isolated from a female donor with Graves disease. Sequenced material: peripheral blood mononuclear cells (PBMCs), taken when the disease was refractory, from a patient treated with antithyroid drugs.

The CDR3 coding sequence is TGCAGCGTTGAAGAAGGGGCAGGGTGGGACGAGCAGTACTTC. It translates to CSVEEGAGWDEQYF. The chain has TRBV29-1 and TRBJ2-7; possibly TRBD1 for D (5 bases). V was pared by 0 bases and J by 5 bases, with 14 bases between. The germline CDR1 and CDR2 sequences are SQVTM and ANQGSEA. The CDR3 loop spans 14 amino acids.